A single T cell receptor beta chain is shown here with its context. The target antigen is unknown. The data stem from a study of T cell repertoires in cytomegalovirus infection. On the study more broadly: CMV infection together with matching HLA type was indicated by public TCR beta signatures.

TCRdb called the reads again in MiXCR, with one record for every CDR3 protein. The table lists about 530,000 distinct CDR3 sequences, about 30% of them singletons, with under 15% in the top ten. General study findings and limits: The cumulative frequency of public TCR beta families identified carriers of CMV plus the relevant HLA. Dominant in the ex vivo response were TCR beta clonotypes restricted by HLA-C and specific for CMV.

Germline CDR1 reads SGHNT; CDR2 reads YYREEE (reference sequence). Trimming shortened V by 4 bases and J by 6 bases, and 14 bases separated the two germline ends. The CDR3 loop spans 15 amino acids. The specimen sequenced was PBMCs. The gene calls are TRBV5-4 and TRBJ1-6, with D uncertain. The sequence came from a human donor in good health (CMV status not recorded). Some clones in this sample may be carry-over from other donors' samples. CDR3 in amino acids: CASSVDFAGNSPLHF. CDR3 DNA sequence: TGTGCCAGCAGCGTGGACTTCGCGGGTAATTCACCCCTCCACTTT.